Listed below are T cell receptor beta chains from one sample, sequenced in a study of blood T cells in healthy people across ages. Via MiXCR, TCRdb re-called the 5' RACE reads, giving one row per CDR3 protein. The repertoire consists of about 1.5 million distinct CDR3 sequences, with about 40% occurring once and the leading ten covering under 8%. The sample consisted of blood. Receptors were obtained from a woman aged 18-30 years in good health. Both conserved end residues are part of each CDR3. The order of the fields is J gene, clone size, V gene, D gene, CDR3 protein, CDR3 DNA. The D gene is left open where the match is weak. Rows may omit the clone size; those that give it use once, few, many or a size class.

J: TRBJ1-4
size: -
V: TRBV20-1
D: -
CDR3: CSAGAQGNEKLFF
DNA: TGCAGTGCTGGTGCCCAGGGAAATGAAAAACTGTTTTTT

J: TRBJ1-1
size: -
V: TRBV28
D: -
CDR3: CASALPELNTEAFF
DNA: TGTGCCAGCGCCTTGCCAGAATTGAACACTGAAGCTTTCTTT

J: TRBJ1-2
size: -
V: TRBV3-1
D: -
CDR3: CASSQDRLSATNYGCTF
DNA: TGTGCCAGCAGCCAAGATCGTCTCTCCGCCACTAACTATGGCTGCACCTTC

J: TRBJ2-7
size: -
V: TRBV7-2
D: TRBD1
CDR3: CASSWDRFSYEQYF
DNA: TGTGCCAGCAGCTGGGACAGGTTCTCCTACGAGCAGTACTTC

J: TRBJ2-7
size: -
V: TRBV7-2
D: TRBD1
CDR3: CASSRTGDREQYF
DNA: TGTGCCAGCAGCCGGACAGGGGATAGGGAGCAGTACTTC

J: TRBJ2-6
size: -
V: TRBV4-2
D: TRBD1
CDR3: CASSQDPQAADRARGNVLTF
DNA: TGTGCCAGCAGCCAAGATCCCCAGGCGGCTGACAGGGCAAGAGGAAACGTCCTGACTTTC

J: TRBJ2-7
size: few
V: TRBV2
D: -
CDR3: CASSQGAGESYEQYF
DNA: TGTGCCAGCAGCCAAGGGGCAGGGGAATCCTACGAGCAGTACTTC

J: TRBJ1-3
size: -
V: TRBV6-5
D: -
CDR3: CASSLSPASSGNTIYF
DNA: TGTGCCAGCAGTTTATCGCCGGCGAGCTCTGGAAACACCATATATTTT

J: TRBJ2-5
size: few
V: TRBV20-1
D: TRBD2
CDR3: CSASTGSGKSETQYF
DNA: TGCAGTGCTAGTACGGGTAGCGGGAAATCAGAGACCCAGTACTTC

J: TRBJ1-1
size: few
V: TRBV29-1
D: TRBD1
CDR3: CSVGTVLNTEAFF
DNA: TGCAGCGTCGGGACAGTCCTAAACACTGAAGCTTTCTTT

J: TRBJ1-1
size: once
V: TRBV10-3
D: TRBD1
CDR3: CAISDYKGAQAFF
DNA: TGTGCCATCAGTGATTATAAGGGGGCTCAAGCTTTCTTT

J: TRBJ2-7
size: -
V: TRBV3-1
D: -
CDR3: CASSQGEGGTFSYEQYF
DNA: TGTGCCAGCAGCCAAGGCGAGGGGGGTACCTTTTCCTACGAGCAGTACTTC

J: TRBJ1-6
size: -
V: TRBV30
D: -
CDR3: CAWSVGHNSPLHF
DNA: TGTGCCTGGAGTGTAGGACATAATTCACCCCTCCACTTT

J: TRBJ2-5
size: -
V: TRBV20-1
D: TRBD2
CDR3: CSAPLGREETQYF
DNA: TGCAGTGCTCCCCTCGGGCGGGAGGAGACCCAGTACTTC

J: TRBJ2-5
size: few
V: TRBV4-2
D: -
CDR3: CASSPTANIQETQYF
DNA: TGTGCCAGCAGCCCGACAGCCAACATCCAAGAGACCCAGTACTTC

J: TRBJ2-7
size: few
V: TRBV27
D: TRBD1
CDR3: CASSWGTGDYEQYF
DNA: TGTGCCAGCAGTTGGGGGACAGGGGACTACGAGCAGTACTTC

J: TRBJ1-1
size: -
V: TRBV3-1
D: -
CDR3: CASSQRGDTEAFF
DNA: TGTGCCAGCAGCCAGAGGGGGGACACTGAAGCTTTCTTT

J: TRBJ2-7
size: -
V: TRBV7-2
D: -
CDR3: CASSLLGSIYEQYF
DNA: TGTGCCAGCAGCCTCTTGGGGAGCATCTACGAGCAGTACTTC

J: TRBJ2-7
size: many
V: TRBV5-1
D: TRBD1
CDR3: CASSPGQGNEQYF
DNA: TGCGCCAGCAGCCCTGGACAGGGGAACGAGCAGTACTTC

J: TRBJ2-5
size: -
V: TRBV27
D: TRBD1
CDR3: CASSSVQGGPSPRETQYF
DNA: TGTGCCAGCAGTTCAGTACAGGGGGGACCTTCACCCAGGGAGACCCAGTACTTC